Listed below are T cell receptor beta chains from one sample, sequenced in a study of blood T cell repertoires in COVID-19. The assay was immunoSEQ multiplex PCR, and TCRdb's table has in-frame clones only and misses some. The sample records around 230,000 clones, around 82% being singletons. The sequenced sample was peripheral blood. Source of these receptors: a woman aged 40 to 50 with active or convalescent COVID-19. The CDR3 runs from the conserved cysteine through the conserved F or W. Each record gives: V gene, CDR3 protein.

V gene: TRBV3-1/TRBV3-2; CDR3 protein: CASSQGSGTGGQPQHF
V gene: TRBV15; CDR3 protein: CATSREDREGYTF
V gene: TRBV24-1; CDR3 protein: CATSDYGGSQETQYF
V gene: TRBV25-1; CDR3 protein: CAGRQETQYF
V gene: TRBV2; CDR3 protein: CASRSSGTGRNQPQHF
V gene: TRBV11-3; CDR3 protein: CASSTGLAGYGELFF
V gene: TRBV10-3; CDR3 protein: CAIGTSGRGSSYNEQFF
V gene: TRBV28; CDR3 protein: CASSLVRWGGAEAFF
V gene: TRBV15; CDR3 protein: CATSRERQGNEQFF
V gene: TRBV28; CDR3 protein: CASSIGGGMNTEAFF
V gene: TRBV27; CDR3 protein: CASSSGGRGYTF
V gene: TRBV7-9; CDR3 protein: CASSATQGLFEKLFF
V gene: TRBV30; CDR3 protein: CAGGAGGRYNEQFF
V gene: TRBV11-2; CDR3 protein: CASSLFVSGLYNEQFF
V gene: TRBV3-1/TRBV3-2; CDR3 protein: CASSQTTENQPQHF
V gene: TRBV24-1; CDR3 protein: CATTRPSGTIYF
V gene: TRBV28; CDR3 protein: CASSLEGIKRISPLHF
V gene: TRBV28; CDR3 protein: CASSTQGRWETQYF
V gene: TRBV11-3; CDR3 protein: CASSLEGGSETQYF
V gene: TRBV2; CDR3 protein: CASSELGGVGELFF
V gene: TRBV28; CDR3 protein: CASSLSRQGNQPQHF
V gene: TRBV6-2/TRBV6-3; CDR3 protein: CASSPSGQATYEQYF
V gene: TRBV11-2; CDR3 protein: CASSTWTGPSGNTIYF
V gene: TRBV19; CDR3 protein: CASSTTAGYINYGYTF
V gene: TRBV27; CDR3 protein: CASSLERGVRETQYF
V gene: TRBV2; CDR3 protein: CASIPGGGVSYEQYF
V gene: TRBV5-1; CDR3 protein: CASSLAASGSGSEQFF
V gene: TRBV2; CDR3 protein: CASSLDRSLNQPQHF
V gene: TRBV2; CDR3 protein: CASSERGHQSGELFF
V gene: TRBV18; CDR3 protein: CASSPDSYNQPQHF
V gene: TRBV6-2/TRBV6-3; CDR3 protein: CASSRPGQAGANYGYTF
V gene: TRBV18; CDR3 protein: CASSPSGQDIYGYTF
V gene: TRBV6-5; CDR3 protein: CASSYEQGRGGEQFF
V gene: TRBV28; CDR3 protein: CASSWGDRVGFGYTF
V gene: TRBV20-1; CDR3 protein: CSATRRNEQFF
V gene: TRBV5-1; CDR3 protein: CASSKGTGYSNQPQHF
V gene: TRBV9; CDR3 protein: CASSVTGFETQYF
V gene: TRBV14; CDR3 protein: CASSQTTGAEQYF
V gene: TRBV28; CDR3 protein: CASSYLDRAGTEAFF
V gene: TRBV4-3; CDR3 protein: CASSHEEQGEAFF
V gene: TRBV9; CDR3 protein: CASGRSGEDTEAFF
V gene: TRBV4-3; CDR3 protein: CASSQETGREKLFF
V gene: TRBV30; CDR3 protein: CAWSARKYEQYF
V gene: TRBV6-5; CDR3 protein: CASSYSPGFNTEAFF
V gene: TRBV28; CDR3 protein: CASTRTGGGGNTIYF
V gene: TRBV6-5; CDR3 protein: CASSYSTSGGETQYF
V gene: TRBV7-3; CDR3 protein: CASSLTGTRENIQYF
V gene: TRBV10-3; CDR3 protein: CAISESAVGNSPLHF
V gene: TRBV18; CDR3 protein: CASSPGTNYEQYF
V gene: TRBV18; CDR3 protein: CASSPSSNQPQHF
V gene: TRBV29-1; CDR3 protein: CSVVQGFTEAFF